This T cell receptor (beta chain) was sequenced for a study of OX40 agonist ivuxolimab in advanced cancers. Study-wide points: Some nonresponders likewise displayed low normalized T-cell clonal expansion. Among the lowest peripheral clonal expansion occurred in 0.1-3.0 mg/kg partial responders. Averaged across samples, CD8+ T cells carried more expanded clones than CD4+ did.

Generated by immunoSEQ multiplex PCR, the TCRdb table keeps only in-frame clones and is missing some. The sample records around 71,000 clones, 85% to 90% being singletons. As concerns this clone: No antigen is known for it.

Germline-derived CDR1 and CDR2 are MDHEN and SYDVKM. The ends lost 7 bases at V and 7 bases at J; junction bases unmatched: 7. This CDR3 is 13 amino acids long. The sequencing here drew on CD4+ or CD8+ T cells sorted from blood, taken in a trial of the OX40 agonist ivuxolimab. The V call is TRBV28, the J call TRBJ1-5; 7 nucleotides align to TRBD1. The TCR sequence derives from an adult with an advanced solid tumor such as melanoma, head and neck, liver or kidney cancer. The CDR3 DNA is TGTGCCAGCATAAAGGGGGCACCCCAGCCCCAGCATTTT. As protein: CASIKGAPQPQHF.